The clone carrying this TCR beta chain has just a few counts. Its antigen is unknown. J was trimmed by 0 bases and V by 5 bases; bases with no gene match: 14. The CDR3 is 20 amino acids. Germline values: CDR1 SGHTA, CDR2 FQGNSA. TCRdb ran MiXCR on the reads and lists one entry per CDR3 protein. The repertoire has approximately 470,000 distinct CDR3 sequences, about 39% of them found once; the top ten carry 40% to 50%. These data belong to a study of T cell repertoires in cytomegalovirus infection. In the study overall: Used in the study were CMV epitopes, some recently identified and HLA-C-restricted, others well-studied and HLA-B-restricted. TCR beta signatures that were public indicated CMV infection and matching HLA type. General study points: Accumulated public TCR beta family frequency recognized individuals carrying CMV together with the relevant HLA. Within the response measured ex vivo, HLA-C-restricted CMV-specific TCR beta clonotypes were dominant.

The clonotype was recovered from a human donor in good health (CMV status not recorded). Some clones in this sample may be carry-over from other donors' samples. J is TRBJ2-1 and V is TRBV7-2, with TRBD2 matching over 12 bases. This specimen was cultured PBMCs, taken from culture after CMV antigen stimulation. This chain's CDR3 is CASSIPQGLAGSSSYNEQFF. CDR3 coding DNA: TGTGCCAGCAGCATCCCCCAGGGACTAGCGGGTTCAAGCTCCTACAATGAGCAGTTCTTC.